The 28 T cell receptor beta chains listed next were all sequenced from one sample in a study of T cells after yellow fever vaccination. TCRdb fed the 5' RACE reads into MiXCR, producing one record per CDR3 protein. The table lists about 340,000 distinct CDR3 sequences, around an eighth of them singletons. The material sequenced was CD4+ T cells sorted from PBMCs, taken 15 days after the yellow fever booster vaccination. The receptors derive from a man aged 18 to 30 who received the YFV17D yellow fever vaccine.

Only a few counts were recorded for this clonotype. CDR3 in DNA: TGTGCCAGCAGCGGGGCAGGCCGAGAGACCCAGTACTTC. Translated: CASSGAGRETQYF. The chain links TRBV7-2 to TRBJ2-5, with D perhaps matching TRBD1 (5 bases). The CDR3 covers 13 residues. The germline V gene encodes CDR1 SGHTA and CDR2 FQGNSA. V was trimmed by 5 bases and J by 4 bases, leaving 11 bases between them. Full variable domain (missing parts from reference TRBV7-2 and TRBJ2-5): GAGVSQSPSNKVTEKGKDVELRCDPISGHTALYWYRQSLGQGLEFLIYFQGNSAPDKSGLPSDRFSAERTGGSVSTLTIQRTQQEDSAVYLCASSGAGRETQYFGPGTRLLVL.

This clonotype appeared many times. The chain carries TRBV7-9 and TRBJ2-1; D tentatively reads TRBD1 or TRBD2 (5 bases each). The CDR3 has 16 amino acids. The V end lost 1 base, the J end lost 0 bases, and 10 bases lay between the germline ends. Germline CDR1 and CDR2: SEHNR and FQNEAQ (reference sequence). The CDR3 sequence is CASSLGGSSSYNEQFF. The CDR3 region has the DNA TGTGCCAGCAGCTTAGGGGGGTCGAGCTCCTACAATGAGCAGTTCTTC.

This clonotype showed up just a few times. This sequence joins TRBV5-1 and TRBJ2-7; 7 bases are shared with TRBD2. CDR1 is SGHRS and CDR2 is YFSETQ in the germline V gene. V shed 4 bases and J 0 bases; nucleotides not matched to a gene: 7. This CDR3 has 15 residues. Here the CDR3 DNA reads TGCGCCAGCAGCCCGGTTGCGGGGGACTCCTACGAGCAGTACTTC. This codes for CASSPVAGDSYEQYF.

This clonotype has only a few counts. The chain employs TRBV5-8 and TRBJ1-1; D is perhaps TRBD1 (6 bases). V was clipped by 2 bases and J by 8 bases, with 10 bases between them. CDR1 and CDR2 (germline): SGHTS, YDEGEE. The CDR3 runs to 12 residues. CDR3 residues: CASSLIRGEAFF. The CDR3 DNA reads TGTGCCAGCAGCTTAATTAGGGGGGAAGCTTTCTTT.

This clonotype was seen a handful of times. V gene TRBV2 combines with J gene TRBJ2-6; D gene unclear. V shed 6 bases and J shed 0 bases, with 18 bases lying between them. The CDR3 consists of 18 residues. CDR1 and CDR2 (germline): SNHLY, FYNNEI. CDR3 sequence reads: CASSPGPPRASGANVLTF. CDR3 sequence (DNA): TGTGCCAGCAGCCCCGGGCCACCAAGGGCCTCTGGGGCCAACGTCCTGACTTTC.

This chain links TRBV4-3 with TRBJ2-3, with 7 bases lining up with TRBD2. Germline CDR1 reads LGHNA; CDR2 reads YSLEER. Losses at the gene ends were 0 bases for V and 0 bases for J; bases not matched to a gene: 15. The CDR3 consists of 20 residues. For the CDR3, the DNA is TGCGCCAGCAGCCAAGACCTATCCACGTCTAGCGGTCCTAGCACAGATACGCAGTATTTT. It specifies CASSQDLSTSSGPSTDTQYF.

The chain combines TRBV5-1 with TRBJ2-2; 10 bases fit TRBD1. The junction had 9 bases not matched to a gene; V was cut back by 4 bases and J by 0 bases. The length of the CDR3 is 18 residues. Germline CDR1 and CDR2: SGHRS and YFSETQ. CDR3 coding DNA: TGCGCCAGCAGCCCGGACAGGGGGGGACGCACGAACACCGGGGAGCTGTTTTTT. As protein: CASSPDRGGRTNTGELFF. The whole variable domain, remainder taken from reference TRBV5-1 and TRBJ2-2, is KAGVTQTPRYLIKTRGQQVTLSCSPISGHRSVSWYQQTPGQGLQFLFEYFSETQRNKGNFPGRFSGRQFSNSRSEMNVSTLELGDSALYLCASSPDRGGRTNTGELFFGEGSRLTVL.

About this clonotype itself: Relative to the germline gene, one junction end is altered; a read error may explain this. The J gene is TRBJ2-7, the V gene TRBV20-1; 8 positions match TRBD2. The CDR3 covers 14 residues. From germline, CDR1 is DFQATT and CDR2 SNEGSKA (reference sequence). In DNA form, the CDR3 reads TGCAGTGCTCTATTAGCGGGGAGCTCCTACGAGCAGCACTTC. Its protein product is CSALLAGSSYEQHF.

This clonotype was counted at least ten times. The rearrangement uses TRBV20-1 and TRBJ2-7; 9 nucleotides align to TRBD2. Per the germline V gene, CDR1 is DFQATT and CDR2 is SNEGSKA (reference sequence). CDR3 length equals 12 residues. V was pared by 5 bases and J by 9 bases, with 8 bases of the junction left unmatched. The CDR3 loop is CSAGGGGLGQYF. The CDR3 DNA is TGCAGTGCTGGCGGGGGGGGGCTCGGGCAGTACTTC.

This sequence joins TRBV7-2 and TRBJ2-2, with D uncertain. The CDR3 is 15 amino acids. Germline CDR1 and CDR2: SGHTA and FQGNSA. V was trimmed by 0 bases and J by 5 bases, leaving 10 bases between them. CDR3 nucleotide sequence: TGTGCCAGCAGCTTAGCGTCTTCTGGGACCGGGGAGCTGTTTTTT. As protein: CASSLASSGTGELFF. Full variable domain (missing parts from reference TRBV7-2 and TRBJ2-2): GAGVSQSPSNKVTEKGKDVELRCDPISGHTALYWYRQSLGQGLEFLIYFQGNSAPDKSGLPSDRFSAERTGGSVSTLTIQRTQQEDSAVYLCASSLASSGTGELFFGEGSRLTVL.

The chain has TRBV6-5 and TRBJ2-7; 9 positions match TRBD1. The CDR3 has 15 residues. J gave up 3 bases and V 6 bases, and 9 bases lay outside the gene matches. Germline V lookup: CDR1 MNHEY, CDR2 SVGAGI. CDR3 sequence reads: CASSRRTGDFYEQYF. For the CDR3, the DNA is TGTGCCAGCAGCCGGAGGACAGGGGACTTCTACGAGCAGTACTTC.

This chain links TRBV6-5 with TRBJ1-5; D is uncertain. CDR1 is MNHEY, CDR2 SVGAGI, per germline. The CDR3 totals 13 residues. Trimming left V 6 bases short and J 2 bases short, with 8 bases between. For the CDR3, the DNA is TGTGCCAGCAGGATGGACGGCAATCAGCCCCAGCATTTT. Its translation: CASRMDGNQPQHF.

In its sample, this clonotype was seen a few times. This chain links TRBV7-3 with TRBJ2-5; 9 bases are shared with TRBD2. The CDR3 is 15 residues long. Germline assignment: CDR1 SGHTA and CDR2 FQGTGA. V shed 8 bases and J 4 bases; nucleotides not matched to a gene: 11. CDR3 in amino acids: CASATGRGGRETQYF. CDR3 coding DNA: TGTGCCAGCGCTACGGGGCGGGGGGGCCGAGAGACCCAGTACTTC.

This clonotype has at least ten counts. The CDR3 here is CASSWSRSNNSPLHF. The CDR3, as DNA: TGTGCCAGCAGCTGGTCGCGGTCAAATAATTCACCCCTCCACTTT. The chain recombines TRBV6-5 with TRBJ1-6, with no clear D. The CDR3 covers 15 residues. V was clipped by 6 bases and J by 5 bases, with 14 bases between them. Germline loops: CDR1 MNHEY, CDR2 SVGAGI.

This chain connects TRBV12-3 or TRBV12-4 to TRBJ1-1; 7 bases agree with TRBD1. V lost 2 bases and J lost 4; bases outside the gene matches: 7. This CDR3 contains 15 residues. The CDR3 is CASSLQEGATTEAFF. As DNA, the CDR3 is TGTGCCAGCAGTTTACAGGAGGGGGCGACCACTGAAGCTTTCTTT.

This rearrangement joins TRBV24-1 to TRBJ2-1; 11 bases are a match to TRBD1. The germline gives CDR1 KGHDR, CDR2 SFDVKD. The CDR3 loop spans 14 amino acids. J gave up 9 bases and V 3 bases, and 3 bases lay outside the gene matches. The CDR3 spells CATSDPGTGGEQFF. The CDR3 DNA sequence: TGTGCCACCAGTGATCCGGGGACAGGGGGTGAGCAGTTCTTC.

In this sample, this clonotype turned up a few times. V is TRBV4-2 and J is TRBJ2-3; 11 nucleotides align to TRBD2. Germline assignment: CDR1 LGHNA and CDR2 YNFKEQ. The CDR3 has 15 residues. The trim removed 4 bases at V and 3 bases at J, leaving 3 bases unmatched. CDR3 DNA sequence: TGTGCCAGCAGCCCGACTAGCGGGAAAACAGATACGCAGTATTTT. It translates to CASSPTSGKTDTQYF.

This chain links TRBV5-6 with TRBJ1-6, with unresolved D. The germline gives CDR1 SGHDT, CDR2 YYEEEE. The length of the CDR3 is 15 residues. V gave up 2 bases and J gave up 9 bases, with 15 bases separating them. The CDR3 protein is CASSLWGTGASPLHF. The CDR3 bases are TGTGCCAGCAGCTTATGGGGAACCGGTGCTTCACCCCTCCACTTT.

This clonotype showed up many times. The chain has TRBV20-1 and TRBJ2-7, with 11 bases that match TRBD2. V shed 2 bases and J 6 bases; nucleotides not matched to a gene: 9. The CDR3 runs 15 residues. Germline assignment: CDR1 DFQATT and CDR2 SNEGSKA (reference sequence). The CDR3 is CSARKASGGQGEQYF. CDR3 DNA: TGCAGTGCTAGAAAGGCTAGCGGGGGGCAAGGCGAGCAGTACTTC.

In this sample, this clonotype turned up a few times. The genes are TRBV5-1 and TRBJ2-3; TRBD1 aligns across 7 bases. The CDR3 has 16 residues. Germline CDR1 is SGHRS and CDR2 is YFSETQ. V was clipped by 3 bases and J by 7 bases; unmatched bases: 14. The CDR3 sequence: CASSSEPPGQANTQYF. The CDR3 DNA reads TGCGCCAGCAGCTCCGAGCCGCCAGGACAGGCAAATACGCAGTATTTT.

This chain links TRBV4-1 with TRBJ1-2, with 7 bases matching TRBD1. The germline V gene has CDR1 MGHRA and CDR2 YSYEKL. J gave up 8 bases and V 2 bases, and 17 bases lay outside the gene matches. This CDR3 has 17 amino acids. This CDR3 reads CASSQPTRRQGLRGYTF. The DNA for the CDR3 is TGCGCCAGCAGCCAACCTACCCGTCGACAGGGACTGAGGGGCTACACCTTC.

This clonotype was detected a few times. This chain uses TRBV20-1 with TRBJ1-2; D uncertain. V lost 0 bases and J lost 1, with 12 bases in between. CDR1 is DFQATT, CDR2 SNEGSKA, per germline (reference sequence). CDR3 length: 15 residues. CDR3 protein: CSARDPGGNNYGYTF. CDR3 nucleotides: TGCAGTGCTAGAGATCCAGGAGGAAATAACTATGGCTACACCTTC.

The table lists this clonotype with a few counts. This chain connects TRBV14 to TRBJ1-4; 7 nucleotides line up with TRBD1. After removal of 5 bases from V and 9 bases from J, the junction contained 12 bases not matched to a gene. Germline V gives CDR1 SGHDN, CDR2 FVKESK. The length of the CDR3 is 15 residues. DNA for the CDR3: TGTGCCAGCAGCTTGCGCAGGGGGACAGAAAAAAAACTGTTTTTT. Translation gives CASSLRRGTEKKLFF.

This clonotype was counted a few times. The chain joins TRBV6-1 to TRBJ1-4; D is uncertain. The ends were cut back, 1 base at V and 3 bases at J, with 6 bases in the middle. Germline CDR1 is MNHNS and CDR2 is SASEGT. The CDR3 spans 14 residues. The CDR3 loop is CASSEGAANEKLFF. The CDR3 coding sequence is TGTGCCAGCAGTGAAGGAGCCGCTAATGAAAAACTGTTTTTT.

At least ten counts were recorded for this clonotype. The chain uses TRBV5-1 and TRBJ2-2, with a weak D call TRBD2 (5 bases). With 2 bases removed from V and 1 base from J, the gap between germline ends came to 9 bases. Germline V gene sequence: CDR1 SGHRS, CDR2 YFSETQ. This CDR3 has 15 amino acids. The CDR3 coding sequence is TGCGCCAGCAGCTTCGGAGGAGGGAACACCGGGGAGCTGTTTTTT. Translated, it gives CASSFGGGNTGELFF. The entire variable domain, with the rest obtained from reference TRBV5-1 and TRBJ2-2, is as follows: KAGVTQTPRYLIKTRGQQVTLSCSPISGHRSVSWYQQTPGQGLQFLFEYFSETQRNKGNFPGRFSGRQFSNSRSEMNVSTLELGDSALYLCASSFGGGNTGELFFGEGSRLTVL.

The DNA for the CDR3 is TGTGCCATCAGTTTGGGGGGTGAAAACATTCAGTACTTC. It yields the protein CAISLGGENIQYF. The J gene is TRBJ2-4, the V gene TRBV10-3, with D possibly being TRBD2 (6 bases). Trimming took 5 bases from V and 5 from J, leaving 10 bases between them. The CDR3 is made up of 13 amino acids. The germline V gene encodes CDR1 ENHRY and CDR2 SYGVKD.

This clonotype occurred a few times. The chain combines TRBV11-2 with TRBJ2-7, with 7 bases that match TRBD2. V was pared by 3 bases and J by 2 bases, with 1 base of the junction left unmatched. Germline lookup yields CDR1 SGHAT and CDR2 FQNNGV. The CDR3 is 13 amino acids. This CDR3 reads CASSFSGAYEQYV. CDR3 bases: TGTGCCAGCAGCTTCAGCGGGGCCTACGAGCAGTACGTC.

A few counts support this clonotype. This chain connects TRBV5-6 to TRBJ2-2; 10 bases are a match to TRBD2. This CDR3 is built from 15 residues. CDR1 is SGHDT, CDR2 YYEEEE, per germline. Trimming took 5 bases from V and 9 from J; bases not matched to a gene: 10. This CDR3 is CASRNRAGGPRELFF. Written as DNA, the CDR3 is TGTGCCAGCAGGAACCGAGCGGGGGGGCCTCGGGAGCTGTTTTTT.